This record covers a single TCR beta chain. This specimen comes from a study of blood T cell repertoires in COVID-19. Study at large: Specimens from acute and convalescent COVID-19 originated in the United States, Italy and Spain. Nucleic acid was either cDNA or gDNA, and it came from T cells, B-cell-depleted T cells, or PBMCs.

V lost 6 bases and J lost 0; bases outside the gene matches: 14. CDR3 length equals 18 residues. The germline gives CDR1 KGHSH, CDR2 LQKENI. Only in-frame clones appear in the TCRdb table, and some are missing; sequencing was by immunoSEQ multiplex PCR. This repertoire shows around 15,000 clones, 83% found once; its top ten account for about a sixth. V usage is TRBV18 and J usage is TRBJ2-4; 7 bases fit TRBD1. Sequencing input: peripheral blood. The TCR originated in a man in his forties with active or convalescent COVID-19. The CDR3 nucleotides read TGTGCCAGCTCCCCCCCCGGGACAGATTACCGAGCCAAAAACATTCAGTACTTC. Amino acid sequence: CASSPPGTDYRAKNIQYF.